The next 9 T cell receptor beta chains were all read from a single sample in a study of vaccination effects on CD4 cells after COVID-19. Using immunoSEQ multiplex PCR, the repertoire was profiled, and TCRdb retains in-frame clones only, with some absent. The sample has around 46,000 clones; approximately 70% are singletons. Isolation of CD4+ T cells took place after more than 9 days of culture. No antigen has been identified for these receptors. Sample: CD4+ T cells from PBMCs cultured without peptide, taken before COVID-19 vaccination. The receptors shown here come from a human donor who received a COVID-19 vaccine.

The V and J genes are TRBV28 and TRBJ1-1, with a possible D match to TRBD1 (6 bases). With 3 bases removed from V and 10 bases from J, the gap between germline ends came to 9 bases. Germline V lookup: CDR1 MDHEN, CDR2 SYDVKM. This CDR3 region has 11 residues. For the CDR3, the DNA is TGTGCCAGCAGTTTTGACAGGATAGCTTTCTTT. This sequence encodes CASSFDRIAFF.

The gene calls are TRBV13 and TRBJ2-2, with 10 bases identical to TRBD1. The junction had 7 bases not matched to a gene; V was cut back by 5 bases and J by 4 bases. The CDR3 has 16 amino acids. Germline CDR1 is PRHDT and CDR2 is FYEKMQ (reference sequence). CDR3 in DNA: TGTGCCAGCAGCCTATCTAGGACAGGGGGCACCGGGGAGCTGTTTTTT. Translated: CASSLSRTGGTGELFF.

The V and J genes are TRBV28 and TRBJ1-2; the D gene is possibly TRBD1 (5 bases). CDR1 and CDR2 from the germline V gene are MDHEN and SYDVKM. The CDR3 covers 14 residues. V was pared by 4 bases and J by 7 bases, with 16 bases between. Here the CDR3 DNA reads TGTGCCAGCAGTTCGCCAGGGCGCGTTTCTGGCTACACCTTC. It yields the protein CASSSPGRVSGYTF.

The chain joins TRBV9 to TRBJ1-3; D gene unclear. V was cut by 2 bases and J by 6 bases, with 9 bases left in between. Germline CDR1 and CDR2: SGDLS and YYNGEE. The CDR3 contains 13 residues. The CDR3 loop is CASSVGVLNTIYF. In DNA, the CDR3 is TGTGCCAGCAGCGTTGGGGTTCTAAACACCATATATTTT.

This chain connects TRBV28 to TRBJ1-2, with 8 bases aligning to TRBD1. Germline CDR1 reads MDHEN; CDR2 reads SYDVKM. CDR3 size: 12 residues. V was pared by 8 bases and J by 2 bases, with 1 base of the junction left unmatched. The CDR3 is CASGQGNYGYTF. The CDR3 region has the DNA TGTGCCAGCGGACAGGGAAACTATGGCTACACCTTC.

The V and J genes are TRBV6-6 and TRBJ1-6, with D possibly being TRBD1 (6 bases). Germline values: CDR1 MNHNY, CDR2 SVGAGI (reference sequence). The CDR3 loop spans 13 amino acids. V lost 6 bases, J lost 4 bases, and 7 bases lay in between. CDR3 DNA sequence: TGTGCCAGCAGGCAGGGGTATAATTCACCCCTCCACTTT. Its protein is CASRQGYNSPLHF.

In DNA, the CDR3 is TGTGCCAGCAGTTTGGGGCAGGGCGGGGAGCTGTTTTTT. Encoded protein: CASSLGQGGELFF. This chain uses TRBV12-3 or TRBV12-4 with TRBJ2-2; possible D gene TRBD1, 5 bases. The CDR3 is 13 residues long. Trimming took off 3 bases at V and 7 bases at J, with 9 bases between the two ends.

A remark on this clone: An end of the junction does not agree with germline; a read error may underlie this. The chain uses TRBV7-2 and TRBJ2-2, with 11 bases identical to TRBD2. CDR1 and CDR2 from the germline V gene are SGHTA and FQGNSA. CDR3 length: 14 amino acids. The CDR3 DNA is TGTGCCAGCAGCCTAGCGGGAGGAACCGGGGAGCTGTTTTTT. Translating gives CASSLAGGTGELFF.

The rearrangement links TRBV19 to TRBJ2-5; 8 bases align to TRBD1. CDR1 and CDR2 (germline): LNHDA, SQIVND (reference sequence). The CDR3 sequence is 15 residues long. After removal of 6 bases from V and 1 base from J, the junction contained 7 bases not matched to a gene. CDR3 sequence: CASRNTGGFQETQYF. The CDR3, as DNA: TGTGCCAGTAGGAACACAGGGGGATTCCAAGAGACCCAGTACTTC.